This T cell receptor beta chain stems from a study of CD8 T cells in ankylosing spondylitis. Per germline, CDR1 SNHLY and CDR2 FYNNEI. This CDR3 has 15 amino acids. V gave up 8 bases and J gave up 9 bases; unmatched junction bases: 9. Study observations and caveats: In ankylosing spondylitis blood, a motif of roughly eight highly homologous TCR beta variants appeared characteristic. Earlier work had already found some motif variants in reactive arthritis synovial fluid and blood. The study looked at matched synovial fluid samples from ankylosing spondylitis patients. Disease-linked clones were reported to be significantly enriched there.

This clonotype was seen a handful of times. Its antigen is not known. By quantitative 5'-RACE with molecular barcodes, the TCR beta libraries were made. TCRdb re-called the 5' RACE reads through MiXCR, storing one row per CDR3 protein. Here the sample spans approximately 550,000 distinct CDR3 sequences, approximately 11% being singletons. V is TRBV2 and J is TRBJ2-1; TRBD2 matches 14 bases. Sequencing was carried out using blood, either unsorted or a sorted T cell fraction (not recorded which). This TCR was sampled from a male donor with ankylosing spondylitis. The CDR3: CASRTSGRSDTEQFF. The CDR3 nucleotides read TGTGCCAGCCGGACTAGCGGGAGGTCGGACACTGAGCAGTTCTTC.